These 24 T cell receptor beta chains came from one sample sequenced in a study of T cells in localized non-small cell lung cancer. TCRdb's copy holds only in-frame clones and misses some; the assay was immunoSEQ multiplex PCR. The table has about 12,000 clones, approximately 81% seen once. The sequenced sample was peripheral blood, obtained before any cancer treatment. The receptors stem from a male donor aged 60 or over with stage I lung adenocarcinoma.

This chain links TRBV28 with TRBJ1-1, with D tentatively TRBD1 (6 bases). Between the trimmed V and J ends, which lost 8 bases and 5 bases, there was a span of 21 bases. Germline CDR1 is MDHEN and CDR2 is SYDVKM. The CDR3 length is 15 residues. The CDR3 sequence is CASGGSGAGGTEAFF. In DNA, the CDR3 is TGTGCCAGCGGGGGATCAGGGGCAGGAGGGACTGAAGCTTTCTTT.

The chain recombines TRBV7-9 with TRBJ2-5, with TRBD2 matching over 7 bases. CDR3 length equals 16 residues. The ends lost 1 base at V and 1 base at J; junction bases unmatched: 6. Germline assignment: CDR1 SEHNR and CDR2 FQNEAQ (reference sequence). CDR3: CASSLGAGGGQETQYF. The DNA of the CDR3 is TGTGCCAGCAGCTTAGGTGCTGGCGGGGGCCAAGAGACCCAGTACTTC.

The rearrangement joins TRBV10-1 to TRBJ2-3, with D possibly TRBD2 on 6 matching bases. CDR3 size: 14 residues. V lost 5 bases to trimming and J lost 7 bases, with 16 bases between them. The germline gives CDR1 WNHNN, CDR2 SYGVQD (reference sequence). This chain's CDR3 is CASSTSGRLNTQYF. CDR3 nucleotide sequence: TGCGCCAGCAGTACCTCAGGGAGGCTGAATACGCAGTATTTT.

The gene calls are TRBV5-1 and TRBJ2-7, with 9 positions matching TRBD1. CDR3 length equals 16 residues. V gave up 0 bases and J gave up 0 bases; unmatched junction bases: 4. Germline CDR1 reads SGHRS; CDR2 reads YFSETQ. CDR3 protein: CASSLAGQGFSYEQYF. CDR3 nucleotide sequence: TGCGCCAGCAGCTTGGCCGGACAGGGGTTCTCCTACGAGCAGTACTTC.

Only one count was recorded for this clone. V usage is TRBV9 and J usage is TRBJ1-1, with D possibly being TRBD1 (5 bases). This CDR3 spans 15 amino acids. V was shortened by 0 bases and J by 1 base, with 10 bases between the two germline ends. Looked up from germline, CDR1 is SGDLS and CDR2 is YYNGEE. Here the CDR3 DNA reads TGTGCCAGCAGCGTAGGCGGGACGGCGAACACTGAAGCTTTCTTT. It encodes CASSVGGTANTEAFF.

The chain couples TRBV18 to TRBJ1-3; D is uncertain. The length of the CDR3 is 15 residues. V was pared by 0 bases and J by 0 bases, with 6 bases between. Germline V gives CDR1 KGHSH, CDR2 LQKENI. The CDR3 loop is CASSPPGSSGNTIYF. The CDR3 DNA reads as TGTGCCAGCTCACCACCAGGGAGCTCTGGAAACACCATATATTTT.

This rearrangement joins TRBV7-9 to TRBJ1-1; 7 bases map to TRBD1. CDR3 length equals 14 residues. Germline CDR1 is SEHNR and CDR2 is FQNEAQ (reference sequence). With V trimmed by 3 bases and J by 2 bases, 3 bases remained unmatched. The CDR3 DNA is TGTGCCAGCAGCTTGACAGGGAAAAACACTGAAGCTTTCTTT. Residues: CASSLTGKNTEAFF.

The chain has TRBV7-2 and TRBJ1-1; tentative D call: TRBD1 (5 bases). Germline V CDR1 and CDR2: SGHTA, FQGNSA. The germline V and J ends were trimmed by 1 base and 3 bases, with 12 bases remaining between them. This CDR3 is 15 amino acids long. The CDR3 coding sequence is TGTGCCAGCAGCTTAGGACAGCCCAGGGACACTGAAGCTTTCTTT. It translates to CASSLGQPRDTEAFF. Full variable domain (missing parts from reference TRBV7-2 and TRBJ1-1): GAGVSQSPSNKVTEKGKDVELRCDPISGHTALYWYRQSLGQGLEFLIYFQGNSAPDKSGLPSDRFSAERTGGSVSTLTIQRTQQEDSAVYLCASSLGQPRDTEAFFGQGTRLTVV.

The chain employs TRBV12-5 and TRBJ2-3; possible D gene TRBD2, 5 bases. The CDR3 covers 15 residues. Germline values: CDR1 LGHNT, CDR2 FRNRAP. V lost 6 bases and J lost 0, with 13 bases in between. The CDR3 spells CASGDGVASTDTQYF. CDR3 in DNA: TGTGCTAGTGGCGACGGGGTTGCGAGCACAGATACGCAGTATTTT.

The chain joins TRBV6-1 to TRBJ2-1; unclear D gene. This CDR3 has 14 amino acids. Germline V gene lookup returns CDR1 MNHNS and CDR2 SASEGT. Between the trimmed V and J ends, which lost 3 bases and 4 bases, there was a span of 10 bases. In nucleotides, the CDR3 is TGTGCCAGCAGTGAGTCGAGTCTTTACAATGAGCAGTTCTTC. Translated, it gives CASSESSLYNEQFF.

This chain joins TRBV7-9 and TRBJ1-1, with D possibly matching TRBD1 (5 bases). The CDR3 sequence is 13 residues long. V lost 5 bases and J lost 6, with 13 bases in between. CDR1 is SEHNR and CDR2 is FQNEAQ in the germline V gene (reference sequence). The CDR3 region is CASSPDSHAEAFF. DNA of the CDR3: TGTGCCAGCAGCCCTGACAGCCATGCTGAAGCTTTCTTT.

V is TRBV29-1 and J is TRBJ1-4; a possible D gene is TRBD1 (6 bases). The CDR3 length is 14 residues. Germline values: CDR1 SQVTM, CDR2 ANQGSEA. V was shortened by 4 bases and J by 5 bases, with 14 bases between the two germline ends. The CDR3 protein is CSVARGGPNEKLFF. DNA for the CDR3: TGCAGCGTTGCCAGGGGAGGTCCGAATGAAAAACTGTTTTTT.

The chain employs TRBV30 and TRBJ1-3; D remains unclear. CDR3 size: 14 residues. Trimming took off 4 bases at V and 4 bases at J, with 14 bases between the two ends. Germline V gene data show CDR1 as GTSNPN and CDR2 as SVGIG (reference sequence). The CDR3 protein is CAWTASTSGNTIYF. CDR3 bases: TGTGCCTGGACCGCCTCGACTTCGGGAAACACCATATATTTT.

The chain joins TRBV6-1 to TRBJ2-7, with no clear D. This CDR3 is 13 amino acids long. Germline V gives CDR1 MNHNS, CDR2 SASEGT. Trimming pared 0 bases from V and 0 bases from J, leaving 3 bases between. The CDR3 reads CASSEATSYEQYF. For the CDR3, the DNA is TGTGCCAGCAGTGAAGCAACCTCCTACGAGCAGTACTTC.

Only a few counts were recorded for this clone. The same CDR3 also results from other DNA sequences found in this sample. The gene calls are TRBV27 and TRBJ2-7, with D uncertain. The CDR3 runs to 10 residues. Germline-derived CDR1 and CDR2 are MNHEY and SMNVEV (reference sequence). The V and J ends lost 8 bases and 5 bases respectively, with 7 bases between them. Written as DNA, the CDR3 is TGTGCCAGCGTAGCCAACGAGCAGTACTTC. This gives the protein CASVANEQYF.

This clone was detected only a few times. The genes are TRBV5-4 and TRBJ2-7; D gene uncertain. Trimming left V 0 bases short and J 5 bases short, with 15 bases between. CDR3 length equals 15 residues. Germline CDR1 reads SGHNT; CDR2 reads YYREEE (reference sequence). The CDR3 DNA sequence: TGTGCCAGCAGCTTGGAACCTCATACCAACCACGAGCAGTACTTC. Amino acid sequence: CASSLEPHTNHEQYF.

CDR3 loop: CASSRTGGLPQHF. The CDR3 DNA sequence: TGTGCCAGCAGCCGCACTGGGGGGTTGCCCCAGCATTTT. V usage is TRBV4-2 and J usage is TRBJ1-5, with D possibly TRBD1 on 5 matching bases. Trimming cost V 4 bases and J 9 bases, with 13 bases left between them. The germline V gene has CDR1 LGHNA and CDR2 YNFKEQ. The CDR3 is 13 residues long.

This clone was seen once. The rearrangement uses TRBV7-8 and TRBJ1-6; TRBD1 aligns across 10 bases. The CDR3 consists of 15 residues. J lost 11 bases, V lost 5 bases, and 9 bases had no gene match. Germline assignment: CDR1 SGHVS and CDR2 FQNEAQ. CDR3 in DNA: TGTGCCAGCAGCACTTGGACAGGGGGATTGACACCCCTCCACTTT. Amino acids: CASSTWTGGLTPLHF.

The gene calls are TRBV6-5 and TRBJ2-3; D is unresolved. The CDR3 has 14 amino acids. Germline V lookup: CDR1 MNHEY, CDR2 SVGAGI. V dropped 11 bases and J dropped 1 base, with 16 bases sitting between them. The CDR3 DNA is TGTGCCGTCCGTCTTAGCCCTGGCACAGATACGCAGTATTTT. Amino acid sequence: CAVRLSPGTDTQYF.

This clone occurred a few times. V gene TRBV7-8 combines with J gene TRBJ2-1; TRBD2 agrees at 9 bases. Looked up from germline, CDR1 is SGHVS and CDR2 is FQNEAQ. With 5 bases clipped from V and 5 bases from J, the junction kept 22 bases outside the gene matches. This CDR3 contains 20 residues. CDR3 nucleotides: TGTGCCAGCAGCCCTAGCAGGGCGGCTAGCGGGGATTTCAGGAACAATGAGCAGTTCTTC. Residues: CASSPSRAASGDFRNNEQFF.

This chain links TRBV28 with TRBJ1-4; 7 nucleotides align to TRBD1. The CDR3 runs to 14 residues. The germline CDR1 and CDR2 sequences are MDHEN and SYDVKM. V gave up 6 bases and J gave up 7 bases; unmatched junction bases: 8. This CDR3 reads CASRLQGPSEKLFF. The DNA of the CDR3 is TGTGCCAGCAGATTACAGGGGCCGAGTGAAAAACTGTTTTTT.

This clone was seen just once. V usage is TRBV6-5 and J usage is TRBJ2-3; TRBD2 aligns across 12 bases. The CDR3 spans 15 residues. Unmatched junction bases numbered 3, after V lost 6 bases and J lost 2 bases. The V gene's germline CDR1 is MNHEY and CDR2 SVGAGI. In DNA form, the CDR3 reads TGTGCCAGCAGACGGACTAGCGGGGACACAGATACGCAGTATTTT. The encoded protein is CASRRTSGDTDTQYF.

The CDR3: CASTISGTGNEKLFF. CDR3 nucleotides: TGTGCCAGCACTATCTCCGGGACAGGAAATGAAAAACTGTTTTTT. The V gene is TRBV28, the J gene TRBJ1-4; 8 bases align to TRBD1. Germline values: CDR1 MDHEN, CDR2 SYDVKM. CDR3 length equals 15 residues. J gave up 5 bases and V 7 bases, and 9 bases lay outside the gene matches.

This chain joins TRBV28 and TRBJ2-1; 10 positions match TRBD1. The CDR3 runs 20 residues. CDR1 MDHEN and CDR2 SYDVKM come from the germline V gene. V lost 5 bases, J lost 0 bases, and 16 bases stayed unmatched. The CDR3 protein is CASSDRPGQGTRYSYNEQFF. CDR3 nucleotide sequence: TGTGCCAGCAGTGACCGACCGGGACAGGGGACAAGATACTCCTACAATGAGCAGTTCTTC.